What follows are 31 T cell receptor beta chains derived from one specimen sequenced in a study of siplizumab effects on memory and regulatory T cells. TCRdb keeps only in-frame clones here, not all; method: immunoSEQ multiplex PCR. The data contain roughly 56,000 clones, 85% to 95% of them singletons. Sequenced material: CD8+ T cells sorted from blood. The receptors come from a human donor in good health.

This chain connects TRBV28 to TRBJ2-1; TRBD2 agrees at 7 bases. The trim removed 3 bases at V and 0 bases at J, leaving 8 bases unmatched. Germline V lookup: CDR1 MDHEN, CDR2 SYDVKM. The CDR3 is made up of 17 amino acids. CDR3 in amino acids: CASSLAGAPSSYNEQFF. CDR3 nucleotides: TGTGCCAGCAGTTTGGCGGGAGCCCCTAGCTCCTACAATGAGCAGTTCTTC.

This chain joins TRBV6-1 and TRBJ1-1; no reliable D call. Per the germline V gene, CDR1 is MNHNS and CDR2 is SASEGT. The CDR3 runs to 11 residues. V dropped 7 bases and J dropped 6 bases, with 9 bases sitting between them. The CDR3 protein is CASTWTSEAFF. The CDR3 nucleotides are TGTGCCAGCACCTGGACTTCTGAAGCTTTCTTT.

V and J are TRBV5-4 and TRBJ2-5; 7 positions agree with TRBD2. CDR3 length: 14 residues. Per the germline V gene, CDR1 is SGHNT and CDR2 is YYREEE (reference sequence). With 4 bases clipped from V and 2 bases from J, the junction kept 5 bases outside the gene matches. The CDR3 sequence: CASSLWGGQETQYF. CDR3 bases: TGTGCCAGCAGCCTATGGGGGGGGCAAGAGACCCAGTACTTC.

The V gene is TRBV10-3, the J gene TRBJ1-2; D gene unclear. The CDR3 runs to 15 residues. The V gene lost 3 bases and the J gene lost 0 bases, with 11 bases spanning the gap. Germline lookup yields CDR1 ENHRY and CDR2 SYGVKD. This CDR3 is CAISDPDGTNYGYTF. The CDR3 DNA reads as TGTGCCATCAGTGACCCCGACGGGACTAACTATGGCTACACCTTC.

The chain employs TRBV6-1 and TRBJ2-7, with D perhaps matching TRBD1 (6 bases). There are 13 residues in the CDR3. With 4 bases removed from V and 1 base from J, the gap between germline ends came to 8 bases. Germline CDR1 and CDR2: MNHNS and SASEGT. CDR3 in DNA: TGTGCCAGCAGTGTCGGACAGTCCTACGAGCAGTACTTC. Translation: CASSVGQSYEQYF.

The chain employs TRBV4-3 and TRBJ2-5; 8 bases line up with TRBD1. The end of the DNA aligns better with TRBJ2-7, so the J call may be wrong. CDR3 length: 14 amino acids. Per germline, CDR1 LGHNA and CDR2 YSLEER. The CDR3 region is CASSHIQGAGEQYF. As DNA, the CDR3 is TGCGCCAGCAGCCATATCCAGGGGGCGGGCGAGCAGTACTTC.

The J gene is TRBJ2-3, the V gene TRBV29-1; D is possibly TRBD2 (6 bases). With 4 bases removed from V and 2 bases from J, the gap between germline ends came to 13 bases. CDR1 is SQVTM, CDR2 ANQGSEA, per germline. The CDR3 loop spans 14 amino acids. The DNA of the CDR3 is TGCAGCGTTGGACCGGGGGAGAACACAGATACGCAGTATTTT. Its translation: CSVGPGENTDTQYF.

The gene calls are TRBV4-3 and TRBJ2-2; D may correspond to TRBD1 or TRBD2 (6 bases each). The germline V and J ends were trimmed by 3 bases and 2 bases, with 19 bases remaining between them. Germline V gene sequence: CDR1 LGHNA, CDR2 YSLEER. The CDR3 sequence is 18 residues long. CDR3 residues: CASSQNRAGLLNTGELFF. The CDR3 region has the DNA TGCGCCAGCAGCCAGAACAGGGCTGGACTATTAAACACCGGGGAGCTGTTTTTT.

The chain is built from TRBV9 and TRBJ2-5; 9 bases are shared with TRBD2. The J call may be wrong; the DNA end is better matched by TRBJ2-7. CDR3 size: 15 residues. CDR1 and CDR2 (germline): SGDLS, YYNGEE. CDR3 region: CASSLNGGRANEQYF. For the CDR3, the DNA is TGTGCCAGCAGCTTAAACGGCGGGAGGGCCAACGAGCAGTACTTC.

The chain couples TRBV6-5 to TRBJ2-2, with a weak D call TRBD2 (5 bases). CDR1 and CDR2 from the germline V gene are MNHEY and SVGAGI. The CDR3 is made up of 15 amino acids. The ends were cut back, 8 bases at V and 5 bases at J, with 18 bases in the middle. In DNA form, the CDR3 reads TGTGCCAGCGAGGGAGATTGGACGGGTACCGGGGAGCTGTTTTTT. It encodes CASEGDWTGTGELFF.

CDR3 sequence reads: CASSQPPTGELFF. The CDR3 nucleotides read TGTGCCAGCAGCCAACCCCCGACCGGGGAGCTGTTTTTT. This chain connects TRBV4-2 to TRBJ2-2; D is uncertain. Germline V gene data show CDR1 as LGHNA and CDR2 as YNFKEQ. The length of the CDR3 is 13 residues. Trimming cost V 2 bases and J 5 bases, with 6 bases left between them.

The genes are TRBV5-6 and TRBJ2-6, with D perhaps TRBD1 (9 bases). V lost 0 bases and J lost 0, with 16 bases in between. The CDR3 loop spans 19 amino acids. The germline CDR1 and CDR2 sequences are SGHDT and YYEEEE. The CDR3 protein is CASSLAGTGTSSGANVLTF. In DNA form, the CDR3 reads TGTGCCAGCAGCTTGGCCGGGACAGGGACTAGCTCTGGGGCCAACGTCCTGACTTTC.

CDR3 loop: CAIATAGASVNEQFF. CDR3 sequence (DNA): TGTGCCATCGCTACAGCGGGAGCTTCGGTCAATGAGCAGTTCTTC. This chain connects TRBV6-1 to TRBJ2-1; TRBD2 agrees at 8 bases. CDR3 length equals 15 residues. V trimming: 10 bases; J trimming: 6 bases; junction bases outside the gene matches: 14. Germline V gene data show CDR1 as MNHNS and CDR2 as SASEGT.

The chain carries TRBV6-6 and TRBJ1-2; perhaps TRBD1 as D (6 bases). V gave up 2 bases and J gave up 8 bases, with 9 bases separating them. Germline V gives CDR1 MNHNY, CDR2 SVGAGI (reference sequence). The CDR3 spans 12 residues. As DNA, the CDR3 is TGTGCCAGCAGTTACGCAGGGGAAGGCTACACCTTC. Its translation: CASSYAGEGYTF.

V and J are TRBV19 and TRBJ2-7; D might be TRBD2 (5 bases). There are 13 residues in the CDR3. The V gene lost 1 base and the J gene lost 3 bases, with 7 bases spanning the gap. Germline assignment: CDR1 LNHDA and CDR2 SQIVND (reference sequence). CDR3 loop: CASSIAGNYEQYF. CDR3 in DNA: TGTGCCAGTAGTATAGCGGGAAACTACGAGCAGTACTTC.

The rearrangement links TRBV5-8 to TRBJ1-2, with unresolved D. The V gene's germline CDR1 is SGHTS and CDR2 YDEGEE. V was trimmed by 1 base and J by 3 bases, leaving 7 bases between them. The CDR3 consists of 13 residues. For the CDR3, the DNA is TGTGCCAGCAGCTTGTACCAGTACTATGGCTACACCTTC. It specifies CASSLYQYYGYTF.

The rearrangement links TRBV7-9 to TRBJ1-1; 7 bases map to TRBD1. The CDR3 runs to 13 residues. CDR1 is SEHNR and CDR2 is FQNEAQ in the germline V gene (reference sequence). The ends lost 3 bases at V and 6 bases at J; junction bases unmatched: 4. For the CDR3, the DNA is TGTGCCAGCAGCTTTTCCGGGACAGCTGAAGCTTTCTTT. This gives the protein CASSFSGTAEAFF.

The V call is TRBV9, the J call TRBJ2-7; D ambiguous. Looked up from germline, CDR1 is SGDLS and CDR2 is YYNGEE. The germline V and J ends were trimmed by 0 bases and 5 bases, with 15 bases remaining between them. This CDR3 is built from 15 residues. The CDR3 nucleotides read TGTGCCAGCAGCGTAGATGTCTTAGATTCGGACGAGCAGTACTTC. Amino acid sequence: CASSVDVLDSDEQYF.

This chain uses TRBV20-1 with TRBJ2-1, with TRBD1 matching 7 bases. The germline gives CDR1 DFQATT, CDR2 SNEGSKA (reference sequence). This CDR3 has 11 residues. V lost 4 bases and J lost 9; bases outside the gene matches: 3. In DNA, the CDR3 is TGCAGTGCTACGCCAGGGGGTGAGCAGTTCTTC. Amino acid sequence: CSATPGGEQFF.

The gene calls are TRBV28 and TRBJ2-5; TRBD2 agrees at 9 bases. The ends lost 3 bases at V and 0 bases at J; junction bases unmatched: 5. This CDR3 has 16 residues. Germline CDR1 MDHEN, CDR2 SYDVKM. CDR3 bases: TGTGCCAGCAGTTTTCGACTAGCGGCCTACCAAGAGACCCAGTACTTC. Its protein is CASSFRLAAYQETQYF.

The chain is built from TRBV5-8 and TRBJ1-4, with D hard to call. CDR3 length: 13 amino acids. Trimming left V 3 bases short and J 8 bases short, with 11 bases between. Germline CDR1 and CDR2: SGHTS and YDEGEE. The CDR3 DNA follows: TGTGCCAGCAGCTCGACGGTAGGGGAAAAACTGTTTTTT. This translates into CASSSTVGEKLFF.

The chain carries TRBV27 and TRBJ2-3; D is uncertain. Per germline, CDR1 MNHEY and CDR2 SMNVEV (reference sequence). The CDR3 length is 13 residues. Trimming removed 4 bases at V and 3 bases at J, with 8 bases between. CDR3 residues: CASSSVDTDTQYF. The CDR3 coding sequence is TGTGCCAGCAGTTCAGTAGATACAGATACGCAGTATTTT.

V is TRBV7-9 and J is TRBJ2-5; 7 nucleotides align to TRBD1. Trimming cost V 1 base and J 4 bases; bases outside gene matches: 6. From germline, CDR1 is SEHNR and CDR2 FQNEAQ (reference sequence). There are 15 residues in the CDR3. CDR3 in amino acids: CASSLGAGGGETQYF. The CDR3 nucleotides read TGTGCCAGCAGCTTAGGGGCAGGGGGTGGAGAGACCCAGTACTTC.

The genes are TRBV19 and TRBJ2-1; 9 bases fit TRBD2. CDR1 is LNHDA and CDR2 is SQIVND in the germline V gene (reference sequence). CDR3 size: 15 residues. The trim removed 10 bases at V and 3 bases at J, leaving 10 bases unmatched. The CDR3 is CATSVLAGLYNEQFF. Here the CDR3 DNA reads TGTGCCACGAGCGTCCTAGCGGGACTCTACAATGAGCAGTTCTTC.

This CDR3 is CASTAGPRSGNTIYF. The CDR3 DNA reads as TGTGCCAGCACGGCAGGGCCCCGCTCTGGAAACACCATATATTTT. The chain recombines TRBV6-1 with TRBJ1-3, with D possibly being TRBD1 (5 bases). Trimming cost V 7 bases and J 0 bases, with 13 bases left between them. This CDR3 is 15 amino acids long. CDR1 and CDR2 from the germline V gene are MNHNS and SASEGT.

The chain carries TRBV30 and TRBJ1-2; 7 bases are a match to TRBD1. Germline lookup yields CDR1 GTSNPN and CDR2 SVGIG (reference sequence). The CDR3 consists of 12 residues. Losses at the gene ends were 6 bases for V and 8 bases for J; bases not matched to a gene: 9. Written as DNA, the CDR3 is TGTGCCTGCCTGGAGGGACAGTTAGGCTACACCTTC. Translating gives CACLEGQLGYTF.

This clone came up once. The chain couples TRBV27 to TRBJ1-2, with 8 nucleotides matching TRBD1. The CDR3 totals 15 residues. The germline gives CDR1 MNHEY, CDR2 SMNVEV (reference sequence). Trimming cost V 5 bases and J 1 base; bases outside gene matches: 6. CDR3 coding DNA: TGTGCCAGCAGTCCCCAGGGGGCCCTTAACTATGGCTACACCTTC. As protein: CASSPQGALNYGYTF.

The J gene is TRBJ2-7, the V gene TRBV9; 7 positions match TRBD1. Trimming cost V 1 base and J 1 base; bases outside gene matches: 5. This CDR3 has 15 residues. Germline V gene sequence: CDR1 SGDLS, CDR2 YYNGEE. CDR3 DNA sequence: TGTGCCAGCAGCGTATCGGGGACAGCTTCCTACGAGCAGTACTTC. Protein sequence: CASSVSGTASYEQYF. The entire variable domain, with the rest obtained from reference TRBV9 and TRBJ2-7, is as follows: DSGVTQTPKHLITATGQRVTLRCSPRSGDLSVYWYQQSLDQGLQFLIQYYNGEERAKGNILERFSAQQFPDLHSELNLSSLELGDSALYFCASSVSGTASYEQYFGPGTRLTVT.

The chain employs TRBV21-1 and TRBJ1-4; TRBD1, the D gene given by the table, was not confirmed from the DNA. TRBV21-1 is noted as a pseudogene. This CDR3 is built from 14 residues. The CDR3: CASSIRGTHEKLFF. In nucleotides, the CDR3 is TGTGCCAGCAGCATAAGGGGCACACATGAAAAACTGTTTTTT.

The genes are TRBV27 and TRBJ2-7, with D unclear. CDR1 MNHEY and CDR2 SMNVEV come from the germline V gene (reference sequence). V gave up 2 bases and J gave up 0 bases, with 11 bases separating them. This CDR3 has 15 residues. The CDR3 DNA reads TGTGCCAGCAGTTTAGCGGCCTCCTCCTCCTACGAGCAGTACTTC. Protein product: CASSLAASSSYEQYF.

The V call is TRBV27, the J call TRBJ2-3; D gene uncertain. V shed 1 base and J shed 1 base, with 3 bases lying between them. This CDR3 has 13 residues. Germline-derived CDR1 and CDR2 are MNHEY and SMNVEV (reference sequence). The CDR3 sequence is CASSLFRTDTQYF. DNA for the CDR3: TGTGCCAGCAGTTTATTTCGCACAGATACGCAGTATTTT.